This T cell receptor beta chain was recovered during a study of T cells in women clearing cervical HPV infection. Genomic DNA, averaging 1200 ng per sample, yielded TCR beta CDR3 via immunoSEQ. Clones were sequenced by immunoSEQ multiplex PCR, and TCRdb holds only the in-frame ones, with some missing. Its table records tens of thousands of clones. The CDR3 totals 14 residues. From germline, CDR1 is SNHLY and CDR2 FYNNEI. After removal of 4 bases from V and 1 base from J, the junction contained 1 base not matched to a gene. Note on this clone: With the read ending 3 residues before the CDR3 end, the germline J gene is used to fill in that end.

The sequencing input was blood buffy coat. The receptor was derived from a woman aged 18 to 75 with a cervical HPV16 infection that either progressed to CIN3+ or cleared (not recorded which). The chain uses TRBV2 and TRBJ2-7; 10 nucleotides align to TRBD1. The chain's CDR3 is CASSGQGASYEQYF. The part of the CDR3 DNA that was read is TGTGCCAGCAGTGGACAGGGGGCTTCCTACGAG.